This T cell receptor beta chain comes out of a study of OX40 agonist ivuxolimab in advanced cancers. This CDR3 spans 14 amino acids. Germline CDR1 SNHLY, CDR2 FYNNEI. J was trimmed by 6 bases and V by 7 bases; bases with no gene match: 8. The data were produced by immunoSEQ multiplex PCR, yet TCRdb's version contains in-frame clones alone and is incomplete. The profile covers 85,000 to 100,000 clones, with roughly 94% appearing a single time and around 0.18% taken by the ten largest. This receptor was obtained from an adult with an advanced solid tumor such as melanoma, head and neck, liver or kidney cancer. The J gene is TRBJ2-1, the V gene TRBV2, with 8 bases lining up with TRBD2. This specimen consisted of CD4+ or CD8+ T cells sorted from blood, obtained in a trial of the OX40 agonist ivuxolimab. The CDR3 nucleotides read TGTGCCAGCACTCCGGGGGGGAGGGGCAATGAGCAGTTCTTC. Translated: CASTPGGRGNEQFF.